These 6 T cell receptor beta chains were sequenced from one sample in a study of cytomegalovirus exposure and HLA in healthy donors. Vbeta (60) and Jbeta (13) primers were used in the PCR. Measured with immunoSEQ multiplex PCR; TCRdb has only the in-frame clones, and not every one. The table records about 89,000 clones, less than 9.5% of them present only once. Sequencing was done on a sample of PBMCs. Receptors originate from a man aged 45-60 years in good health and CMV-seropositive.

This clone was seen more than once but under ten times. The CDR3 sequence is CSVVGQGSGYTF. For the CDR3, the DNA is TGCAGCGTTGTGGGACAGGGGTCCGGCTACACCTTC. The rearrangement links TRBV29-1 to TRBJ1-2; 10 nucleotides align to TRBD1. There are 12 residues in the CDR3. Germline CDR1 is SQVTM and CDR2 is ANQGSEA. Unmatched junction bases numbered 4, after V lost 4 bases and J lost 8 bases.

In this sample, this clone turned up a few times. The chain carries TRBV28 and TRBJ2-5; D gene unclear. This CDR3 has 12 residues. Per germline, CDR1 MDHEN and CDR2 SYDVKM. Trimming took 6 bases from V and 7 from J, leaving 12 bases between them. CDR3 nucleotide sequence: TGTGCCAGCAGCAGTAGCCTTGGGACCCAGTACTTC. Translation: CASSSSLGTQYF.

This clone was counted between two and nine times. The chain carries TRBV5-1 and TRBJ2-7; TRBD2 might be the D (7 bases). The germline CDR1 and CDR2 sequences are SGHRS and YFSETQ. Trimming pared 4 bases from V and 3 bases from J, leaving 26 bases between. This CDR3 is built from 18 residues. CDR3 residues: CASSPEASGLRGFYEQYF. As DNA, the CDR3 is TGCGCCAGCAGCCCGGAGGCTAGCGGACTAAGGGGGTTCTACGAGCAGTACTTC.

The chain joins TRBV27 to TRBJ2-3, with D unresolved. There are 17 residues in the CDR3. V shed 2 bases and J shed 0 bases, with 15 bases lying between them. Germline V lookup: CDR1 MNHEY, CDR2 SMNVEV (reference sequence). CDR3 residues: CASSLVSAIVSTDTQYF. The CDR3 DNA is TGTGCCAGCAGTTTAGTAAGTGCGATCGTAAGCACAGATACGCAGTATTTT.

The J gene is TRBJ2-3, the V gene TRBV5-6; possibly TRBD1 for D (6 bases). Germline CDR1 and CDR2: SGHDT and YYEEEE. The CDR3 is 13 amino acids. Trimming took off 0 bases at V and 6 bases at J, with 8 bases between the two ends. CDR3 coding DNA: TGTGCCAGCAGCTTGGACAGGGCGGATACGCAGTATTTT. Residues: CASSLDRADTQYF. Complete variable domain (other parts from reference TRBV5-6 and TRBJ2-3): DAGVTQSPTHLIKTRGQQVTLRCSPKSGHDTVSWYQQALGQGPQFIFQYYEEEERQRGNFPDRFSGHQFPNYSSELNVNALLLGDSALYLCASSLDRADTQYFGPGTRLTVL.

V gene TRBV15 combines with J gene TRBJ2-3, with 7 bases matching TRBD2. V dropped 1 base and J dropped 5; count of bases not matched to a gene: 3. The CDR3 contains 14 residues. Germline V gene lookup returns CDR1 LNHNV and CDR2 YYDKDF (reference sequence). The CDR3 bases are TGTGCCACCAGCAGAGCGGGAGGCAGAGATACGCAGTATTTT. Translation gives CATSRAGGRDTQYF.